The 30 T cell receptor beta chains below come from one sample, sequenced in a study of blood T cell repertoires in COVID-19. Here immunoSEQ multiplex PCR was the method, and the copy in TCRdb shows in-frame clones only, minus some. The sample consists of over 25,000 clones, 91% of them appearing once. Sequencing input: peripheral blood. These receptors came from a human donor with active COVID-19. The donor label of this sample is uncertain.

The chain joins TRBV9 to TRBJ2-1, with D unresolved. The CDR3 contains 14 residues. Trimming left V 1 base short and J 3 bases short, with 8 bases between. CDR1 and CDR2 (germline): SGDLS, YYNGEE. In DNA, the CDR3 is TGTGCCAGCAGCGTACGAGAAGTCTACAATGAGCAGTTCTTC. Protein: CASSVREVYNEQFF. The full variable domain, its missing parts supplied by reference TRBV9 and TRBJ2-1, is DSGVTQTPKHLITATGQRVTLRCSPRSGDLSVYWYQQSLDQGLQFLIQYYNGEERAKGNILERFSAQQFPDLHSELNLSSLELGDSALYFCASSVREVYNEQFFGPGTRLTVL.

This chain uses TRBV7-2 with TRBJ2-7, with no clear D. Germline assignment: CDR1 SGHTA and CDR2 FQGNSA. With 5 bases removed from V and 7 bases from J, the gap between germline ends came to 12 bases. The CDR3 runs to 12 residues. The CDR3 DNA reads TGTGCCAGCAGCCCCAGGTTGTCGGAGCAGTACTTC. It specifies CASSPRLSEQYF.

J is TRBJ1-1 and V is TRBV5-1, with D perhaps TRBD1 (6 bases). The CDR3 runs to 14 residues. Germline V gene sequence: CDR1 SGHRS, CDR2 YFSETQ. Trimming removed 4 bases at V and 6 bases at J, with 16 bases between. The DNA of the CDR3 is TGCGCCAGCAGCGCTGCCGAGGGACACCCTGAAGCTTTCTTT. This gives the protein CASSAAEGHPEAFF.

The chain joins TRBV7-3 to TRBJ2-1; 10 nucleotides align to TRBD2. V lost 7 bases and J lost 4; bases outside the gene matches: 4. The CDR3 sequence is 14 residues long. Germline V gene data show CDR1 as SGHTA and CDR2 as FQGTGA. The CDR3 DNA follows: TGTGCCAGCAAGCGGGAGGGCCGATACAATGAGCAGTTCTTC. Translating gives CASKREGRYNEQFF.

The chain employs TRBV5-4 and TRBJ1-1; D is undetermined. CDR1 and CDR2 from the germline V gene are SGHNT and YYREEE (reference sequence). The CDR3 contains 14 residues. Trimming removed 0 bases from V and 0 bases from J, with 6 bases in between. CDR3 nucleotide sequence: TGTGCCAGCAGCTTGGGACTATTGAACACTGAAGCTTTCTTT. Translated: CASSLGLLNTEAFF.

The V call is TRBV5-1, the J call TRBJ2-7; D is undetermined. Germline V CDR1 and CDR2: SGHRS, YFSETQ. The CDR3 totals 14 residues. With 0 bases removed from V and 0 bases from J, the gap between germline ends came to 7 bases. The CDR3 region is CASSLDADSYEQYF. The CDR3 DNA reads TGCGCCAGCAGCTTGGACGCGGACTCCTACGAGCAGTACTTC.

The chain carries TRBV27 and TRBJ2-7; the match to TRBD2 covers 8 bases. Germline CDR1 MNHEY, CDR2 SMNVEV (reference sequence). V lost 3 bases, J lost 2 bases, and 6 bases stayed unmatched. The CDR3 contains 15 residues. In DNA, the CDR3 is TGTGCCAGCAGTTTCGGTGCGGGAGGCACCTACGAGCAGTACTTC. Translating gives CASSFGAGGTYEQYF.

This chain joins TRBV28 and TRBJ2-6; TRBD1 aligns across 7 bases. The CDR3 length is 14 residues. Germline CDR1 MDHEN, CDR2 SYDVKM. The ends lost 5 bases at V and 12 bases at J; junction bases unmatched: 10. The CDR3 region is CASSLGTATSVLTF. DNA of the CDR3: TGTGCCAGCAGTCTCGGGACAGCGACCTCCGTCCTGACTTTC.

The V gene is TRBV30, the J gene TRBJ2-4, with D possibly being TRBD2 (5 bases). The CDR3 is 12 residues long. V lost 1 base and J lost 16, with 17 bases in between. Per the germline V gene, CDR1 is GTSNPN and CDR2 is SVGIG (reference sequence). CDR3 loop: CAWSAAVTNRYF. CDR3 sequence (DNA): TGTGCCTGGAGTGCGGCTGTGACTAACCGATACTTC.

This clone showed up just once. This chain uses TRBV2 with TRBJ2-3; no clear D gene. There are 13 residues in the CDR3. V was trimmed by 0 bases and J by 4 bases, leaving 5 bases between them. Germline assignment: CDR1 SNHLY and CDR2 FYNNEI. Here the CDR3 DNA reads TGTGCCAGCAGTGAAGCCCCGTCAGATACGCAGTATTTT. This codes for CASSEAPSDTQYF.

This chain joins TRBV3-1 (or the pseudogene TRBV3-2) and TRBJ2-1; 9 nucleotides agree with TRBD1. The CDR3 consists of 18 residues. J was trimmed by 6 bases and V by 3 bases; bases with no gene match: 15. Germline V gene data show CDR1 as LGHDT and CDR2 as YNNKEL (reference sequence). CDR3 nucleotides: TGTGCCAGCAGCCAGGTAAATTCCGGGACAGGGCGCATCAATGAGCAGTTCTTC. Residues: CASSQVNSGTGRINEQFF.

V and J are TRBV30 and TRBJ1-6; the D gene is possibly TRBD1 (5 bases). Germline CDR1 GTSNPN, CDR2 SVGIG (reference sequence). This CDR3 has 15 amino acids. Deletions cut 8 bases from V and 1 base from J, with 15 bases between. The CDR3: CAGNGQGSYNSPLHF. The CDR3, as DNA: TGTGCCGGAAATGGCCAGGGATCCTATAATTCACCCCTCCACTTT.

The chain couples TRBV3-1 (or the pseudogene TRBV3-2) to TRBJ2-7; 8 bases match TRBD2. This CDR3 has 14 amino acids. V trimming: 4 bases; J trimming: 6 bases; junction bases outside the gene matches: 8. CDR1 and CDR2 (germline): LGHDT, YNNKEL (reference sequence). The CDR3 loop reads CASSPGLADREQYF. As DNA, the CDR3 is TGTGCCAGCAGCCCCGGACTAGCTGACCGCGAGCAGTACTTC.

The V and J genes are TRBV5-8 and TRBJ2-5; D might be TRBD2 (6 bases). V was clipped by 9 bases and J by 3 bases, with 24 bases between them. The CDR3 contains 16 residues. Per germline, CDR1 SGHTS and CDR2 YDEGEE. The CDR3 nucleotides are TGTGCCACCGTCCCGGGGGTCGTCCCCGGGAAAGAGACCCAGTACTTC. This gives the protein CATVPGVVPGKETQYF.

This chain links TRBV7-6 with TRBJ2-5; no clear D. The CDR3 contains 15 residues. Germline CDR1 SGHVS, CDR2 FNYEAQ. V gave up 1 base and J gave up 6 bases, with 15 bases separating them. The CDR3: CASSLGGTGLKTQYF. CDR3 nucleotide sequence: TGTGCCAGCAGCTTAGGCGGAACCGGTCTCAAGACCCAGTACTTC.

The chain uses TRBV5-1 and TRBJ2-5, with 10 bases identical to TRBD2. The CDR3 is 16 amino acids. The ends lost 2 bases at V and 5 bases at J; junction bases unmatched: 9. Germline CDR1 reads SGHRS; CDR2 reads YFSETQ. CDR3 protein: CASSFDSGGVQETQYF. The CDR3 bases are TGCGCCAGCAGCTTTGACAGCGGGGGGGTTCAGGAGACCCAGTACTTC.

The V gene is TRBV5-1, the J gene TRBJ2-7, with TRBD2 identical over 7 bases. The CDR3 covers 16 residues. The V gene end was trimmed by 0 bases and the J gene end by 3 bases; junction bases not matched to a gene: 9. Germline V gene sequence: CDR1 SGHRS, CDR2 YFSETQ. The CDR3 region has the DNA TGCGCCAGCAGCTTGGCCCCTAGCGGAGGAGACTACGAGCAGTACTTC. This codes for CASSLAPSGGDYEQYF.

V and J are TRBV3-1 (or the pseudogene TRBV3-2) and TRBJ2-5; the D is unclear. CDR1 is LGHDT and CDR2 is YNNKEL in the germline V gene (reference sequence). The ends were cut back, 4 bases at V and 2 bases at J, with 8 bases in the middle. CDR3 length: 13 residues. Here the CDR3 DNA reads TGTGCCAGCAGCCCAACATGGCAAGAGACCCAGTACTTC. This codes for CASSPTWQETQYF.

This rearrangement joins TRBV18 to TRBJ2-1, with TRBD2 matching 14 bases. The CDR3 is made up of 15 amino acids. V shed 6 bases and J 8 bases; nucleotides not matched to a gene: 6. Germline V CDR1 and CDR2: KGHSH, LQKENI. This CDR3 reads CASSPTSGRADEQFF. As DNA, the CDR3 is TGTGCCAGCTCCCCGACTAGCGGGAGGGCCGATGAGCAGTTCTTC.

This clone was seen only a few times. The chain is built from TRBV10-2 and TRBJ2-3; the D gene is possibly TRBD2 (5 bases). The CDR3 totals 13 residues. The V gene lost 3 bases and the J gene lost 6 bases, with 10 bases spanning the gap. Germline lookup yields CDR1 WSHSY and CDR2 SAAADI. This CDR3 is CASSDDYSDTQYF. DNA of the CDR3: TGCGCCAGCAGTGATGACTATTCTGATACGCAGTATTTT.

The chain uses TRBV27 and TRBJ1-1, with D unresolved. This CDR3 region has 16 residues. Trimming took off 3 bases at V and 1 base at J, with 15 bases between the two ends. The V gene's germline CDR1 is MNHEY and CDR2 SMNVEV (reference sequence). The CDR3 coding sequence is TGTGCCAGCAGTTTTCTGGGTGAACTAAGGAACACTGAAGCTTTCTTT. Translated, it gives CASSFLGELRNTEAFF.

This rearrangement joins TRBV30 to TRBJ1-2; 8 nucleotides line up with TRBD1. Trimming removed 2 bases from V and 5 bases from J; junction bases left unmatched: 7. The CDR3 runs 14 residues. Germline V gene data show CDR1 as GTSNPN and CDR2 as SVGIG (reference sequence). Here the CDR3 DNA reads TGTGCCTGGAGTCGGCAGGGGGCAAGGTATGGCTACACCTTC. Its translation is CAWSRQGARYGYTF.

In DNA, the CDR3 is TGTGCCAGCAGCTCGTCCGGGACAGCCGGAAACACCATATATTTT. It is translated as CASSSSGTAGNTIYF. The chain links TRBV7-9 to TRBJ1-3; 7 nucleotides agree with TRBD1. V lost 4 bases to trimming and J lost 4 bases; unmatched junction nucleotides: 7. Looked up from germline, CDR1 is SEHNR and CDR2 is FQNEAQ (reference sequence). The CDR3 sequence is 15 residues long.

This chain joins TRBV9 and TRBJ2-7, with TRBD2 matching over 9 bases. Germline V gene sequence: CDR1 SGDLS, CDR2 YYNGEE. The CDR3 covers 16 residues. Trimming at V came to 0 bases and at J to 3 bases, leaving 7 bases not matched to a gene. The CDR3 is CASSVEAAGGYYEQYF. The CDR3 DNA reads TGTGCCAGCAGCGTAGAGGCAGCGGGGGGTTACTACGAGCAGTACTTC. Complete variable domain (other parts from reference TRBV9 and TRBJ2-7): DSGVTQTPKHLITATGQRVTLRCSPRSGDLSVYWYQQSLDQGLQFLIQYYNGEERAKGNILERFSAQQFPDLHSELNLSSLELGDSALYFCASSVEAAGGYYEQYFGPGTRLTVT.

This chain connects TRBV3-1 (or the pseudogene TRBV3-2) to TRBJ2-1, with TRBD2 as a possible D gene (5 bases). Trimming took off 2 bases at V and 0 bases at J, with 8 bases between the two ends. The germline CDR1 and CDR2 sequences are LGHDT and YNNKEL (reference sequence). The CDR3 has 15 amino acids. CDR3 DNA: TGTGCCAGCAGCCAATCGGCGGGCTCCTACAATGAGCAGTTCTTC. The encoded protein is CASSQSAGSYNEQFF.

The CDR3 sequence: CASSSQGDYEQYF. CDR3 DNA: TGTGCCAGCAGCTCCCAGGGGGACTACGAGCAGTACTTC. The V call is TRBV9, the J call TRBJ2-7; 7 bases line up with TRBD1. V gave up 4 bases and J gave up 3 bases; unmatched junction bases: 4. From germline, CDR1 is SGDLS and CDR2 YYNGEE. The CDR3 contains 13 residues.

The chain carries TRBV5-1 and TRBJ2-2; the D gene is possibly TRBD2 (6 bases). Trimming stripped 1 base from V and 2 bases from J, with 27 bases between. The CDR3 has 21 amino acids. Germline V gene sequence: CDR1 SGHRS, CDR2 YFSETQ. CDR3 amino acids: CASSLRFRTDLLAANTGELFF. For the CDR3, the DNA is TGCGCCAGCAGCTTGCGATTCCGGACGGACTTGTTAGCGGCTAACACCGGGGAGCTGTTTTTT. Full variable domain (outside the CDR3, taken from reference TRBV5-1 and TRBJ2-2): KAGVTQTPRYLIKTRGQQVTLSCSPISGHRSVSWYQQTPGQGLQFLFEYFSETQRNKGNFPGRFSGRQFSNSRSEMNVSTLELGDSALYLCASSLRFRTDLLAANTGELFFGEGSRLTVL.

This clone showed up just once. The V gene is TRBV5-4, the J gene TRBJ2-3; D may be TRBD2 (6 bases). The germline CDR1 and CDR2 sequences are SGHNT and YYREEE (reference sequence). Between the trimmed V and J ends, which lost 4 bases and 2 bases, there was a span of 8 bases. The CDR3 is 13 amino acids. The CDR3 region is CASSREFTDTQYF. In DNA, the CDR3 is TGTGCCAGCAGCCGGGAGTTCACAGATACGCAGTATTTT.

This clone has only one observation. The junction departs from the called germline gene at one end, perhaps through a read error. The chain couples TRBV28 to TRBJ2-7; weak D call: TRBD1 (6 bases). CDR1 is MDHEN, CDR2 SYDVKM, per germline. CDR3 length: 14 amino acids. CDR3 region: CASIRTRGSYEQCF. CDR3 sequence (DNA): TGTGCCAGCATTCGGACCAGGGGCAGCTACGAGCAGTGCTTC.

The J gene is TRBJ1-2, the V gene TRBV6-5; 10 nucleotides match TRBD1. In germline, CDR1 is MNHEY, CDR2 SVGAGI. J lost 8 bases, V lost 6 bases, and 9 bases had no gene match. There are 14 residues in the CDR3. In DNA form, the CDR3 reads TGTGCCAGCAGCTCGACAGGGGGCTTTCGGGGCTACACCTTC. Protein sequence: CASSSTGGFRGYTF.